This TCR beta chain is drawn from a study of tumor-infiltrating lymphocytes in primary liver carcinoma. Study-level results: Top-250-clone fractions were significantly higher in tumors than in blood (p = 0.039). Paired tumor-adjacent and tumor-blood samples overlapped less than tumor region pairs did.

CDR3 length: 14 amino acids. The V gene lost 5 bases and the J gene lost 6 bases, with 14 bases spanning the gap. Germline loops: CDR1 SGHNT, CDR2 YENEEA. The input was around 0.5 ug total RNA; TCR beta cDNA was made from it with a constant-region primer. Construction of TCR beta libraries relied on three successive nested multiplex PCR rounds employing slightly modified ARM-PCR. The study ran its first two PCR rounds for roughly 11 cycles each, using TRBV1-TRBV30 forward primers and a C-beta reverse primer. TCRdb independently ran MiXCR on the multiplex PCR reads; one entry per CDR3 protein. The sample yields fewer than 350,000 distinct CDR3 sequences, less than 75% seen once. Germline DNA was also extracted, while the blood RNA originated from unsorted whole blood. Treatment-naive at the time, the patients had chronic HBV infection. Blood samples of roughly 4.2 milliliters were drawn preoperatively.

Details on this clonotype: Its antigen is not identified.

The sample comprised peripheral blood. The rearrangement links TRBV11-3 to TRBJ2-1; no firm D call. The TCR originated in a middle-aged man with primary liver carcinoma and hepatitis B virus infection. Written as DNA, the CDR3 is TGTGCCAGCAGCCCCAGGATATGGGGCAATGAGCAGTTCTTC. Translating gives CASSPRIWGNEQFF.